This entry concerns a single T cell receptor (beta chain). Its target antigen remains unknown. Within one base of it there is no much larger clone, and no base qualities were kept. The library was made by 5' RACE. Instrument on record: Illumina HiSeq 2500. The second PCR ran for roughly 7 to 12 cycles and used a J-beta primer mix along with a sample-barcoded 5' primer. A template-switch 5' adaptor carrying 12 random nucleotides introduced a unique molecular identifier onto each TCR beta cDNA molecule. Each sample yielded at least 2.5 million CDR3-containing paired-end reads. The Mint cDNA synthesis kit, primed by a TRBC-specific oligonucleotide, was used to synthesize first-strand cDNA from all RNA. Following uracil-DNA glycosylase treatment, all cDNA underwent a first 18-cycle PCR with the universal primers M1SS and BC2_uni_R. From the authors' description of their analysis: For normalization, 1 million high-quality reads were randomly selected from each sample, with every read carrying a distinct molecular identifier. Instead of being binned into consensus sequences, reads that shared molecular identifiers were thrown out. MiTCR, set to a Q25 quality threshold and the strictest error-elimination algorithm, was used for CDR3 identification, clonotype clustering and error correction. A nonparametric unseen species model with Euler transformation was used to estimate a lower bound on total TCR beta diversity. The raw public reads went through TCRdb reprocessing: fastp at Q25, MiXCR clone calling, in-frame beta chains kept. All rows with the same CDR3 protein become a single entry with the most common DNA and genes. What appears here as the V and J calls and clone size reflects TCRdb's work, not the paper's. The sample data list hundreds of thousands of distinct CDR3 sequences, and approximately 21% of these were observed just once. The top ten hold roughly 3.9% of the sample.

The donors were roughly 40 Caucasian individuals from Russia, aged roughly 6 to 100 years, who were systemically healthy. Each donor gave about 9.8 milliliters of peripheral blood, drawn into EDTA-treated Vacutainer tubes. Ficoll-Paque density-gradient centrifugation was used to isolate PBMCs, with at least 7 million obtained per sample. Trizol reagent was used to extract total RNA from PBMCs, with at least 5.5 micrograms per sample. Naive CD45RAhigh/CD27high T cell percentages were measured by flow cytometry on a PBMC aliquot from every donor. This record belongs to a study of blood T cells in healthy people across ages (dated by TCRdb to the mid-2010s). At the level of the whole study: Template switching captured roughly one uniquely barcoded TCR beta cDNA molecule per two T cells in model experiments. The study measured age-related changes in TCR beta repertoire diversity using deep sequencing normalized with unique cDNA molecular identifiers. The donors were divided into four age groups: young (average 16 years), middle-aged (approximately 42), aged (about 56) and long-lived (roughly 82). To avoid experimental bias, donors of different ages were randomly spread across the sequencing lanes. For two donors (one aged 18 to 29 and one aged 80 or older), the study analyzed two additional independent replicas of 1 million unique cDNA reads from the same blood draw. The study at large found these results: Observed TCR beta diversity correlated strongly with the percentage of naive T cells measured by flow cytometry. Estimates of total diversity based on one million sequenced T cells were considered lower bounds and underestimates. Because the CMV infection status of the donors was unknown, age-related changes in expanded clonotypes may potentially have been confounded. Compared with the aged group, more naive CD4+ T cells, fewer expanded clones and increased TCR diversity were shown by the long-lived group, suggesting age selection. As age increased, observed TCR beta diversity per million T cells dropped in a roughly linear way, and a significant reduction was already evident by age about 40. Since profiling was done on bulk unsorted PBMCs, naive and antigen-experienced compartments could not be conclusively compared.

The clonotype comes from a man between 70 and 80 years old in good health. Sequencing was done on a sample of blood.

The sequenced DNA is TGTGCCAGCCACCTACGGCAGAAGTCCGAGCAGTACTTC. Its protein is CASHLRQKSEQYF. The rearranged chain carries TRBV28 and TRBJ2-7, with the D gene too uncertain to name. The CDR3 starts with the cysteine, ends with the phenylalanine, and has 13 residues. CDR3 DNA only is kept here, 39 bases in frame from base 1. The germline V gene provides CDR1 MDHEN and CDR2 SYDVKM. Deletion took 8 bases off V and 6 bases off J, with a span of 17 bases between the germline ends.